A selection of T cell receptor beta chains follows, all from one sample in a study of OX40 agonist ivuxolimab in advanced cancers. Assay: immunoSEQ multiplex PCR; the TCRdb copy retains only in-frame clones and omits some. This table holds around 51,000 clones, 65% to 85% found once. Sequencing used CD4+ or CD8+ T cells sorted from blood, obtained in a trial of the OX40 agonist ivuxolimab. The receptors originated from an adult with an advanced solid tumor such as melanoma, head and neck, liver or kidney cancer. Both conserved end residues are part of each CDR3. The order of the fields is CDR3 length, J gene, D gene, V gene, clone size, CDR3 DNA, CDR3 protein. The D gene is left open where the match is weak. Some rows mark clone size as missing; the rest say once, few, many or name a class of expanded clone.

15	TRBJ1-1	TRBD1	TRBV5-1	once	TGCGCCAGCAGCTTGGTGGGGACAGGGAACACTGAAGCTTTCTTT	CASSLVGTGNTEAFF
15	TRBJ1-4	TRBD1	TRBV28	NA	TGTGCCAGCAGGATGACACAGGGGGCGGGTGAAAAACTGTTTTTT	CASRMTQGAGEKLFF
16	TRBJ1-6	NA	TRBV5-1	NA	TGCGCCAGCAGCTTCTCCGGGGGTGACGGTTATTCACCCCTCCACTTT	CASSFSGGDGYSPLHF
15	TRBJ1-1	TRBD1	TRBV28	NA	TGTGCCAGCAGTTCGGCAACAGGGGATTACACTGAAGCTTTCTTT	CASSSATGDYTEAFF
15	TRBJ1-4	NA	TRBV9	NA	TGTGCCAGCAGCTTAAGAGGCTTAGGTGACGAAAAACTGTTTTTT	CASSLRGLGDEKLFF
16	TRBJ2-1	NA	TRBV5-8	few	TGTGCCAGCAGCTTGGGGGTTAGCCTAGAAACGCATGAGCAGTTCTTC	CASSLGVSLETHEQFF
11	TRBJ2-7	NA	TRBV6-1	NA	TGTGCCAGCAGTGAAGGGTACGAGCAGTACTTC	CASSEGYEQYF
13	TRBJ2-7	TRBD1	TRBV29-1	NA	TGCAGCGTTTCCCGACAGGGCACCTACGAGCAGTACTTC	CSVSRQGTYEQYF
15	TRBJ2-5	NA	TRBV6-1	NA	TGTGCCAGCAGTGAAGCGCAGGGGTCGGGAGAGACCCAGTACTTC	CASSEAQGSGETQYF
13	TRBJ2-3	NA	TRBV7-2	NA	TGTGCCAGCAGCCTCCTAAGCACAGATACGCAGTATTTT	CASSLLSTDTQYF
15	TRBJ1-6	NA	TRBV6-6	NA	TGTGCCAGCAGACCAGACAGCCCGTATAATTCACCCCTCCACTTT	CASRPDSPYNSPLHF
15	TRBJ2-2	NA	TRBV5-1	NA	TGCGCCAGCAGCTTGGGCCATAGAGACACCGGGGAGCTGTTTTTT	CASSLGHRDTGELFF
13	TRBJ1-2	TRBD1	TRBV5-6	once	TGTGCCAGCAGCCTCGACAGGGGGCATGGCTACACCTTC	CASSLDRGHGYTF
14	TRBJ1-4	TRBD1	TRBV7-8	NA	TGTGCCAGCAGCTTGGGGGGACAGAATGAAAAACTGTTTTTT	CASSLGGQNEKLFF
16	TRBJ1-1	NA	TRBV19	once	TGTGCCAGTAGTACCGGGGGTATTCCCATGAACACTGAAGCTTTCTTT	CASSTGGIPMNTEAFF
14	TRBJ2-7	NA	TRBV6-1	NA	TGTGCCAGCAGCAGGGAACCAACATCCTACGAGCAGTACTTC	CASSREPTSYEQYF
15	TRBJ2-1	NA	TRBV19	NA	TGTGCCAGTAGCGAAGGACCGGGATACTACAATGAGCAGTTCTTC	CASSEGPGYYNEQFF
17	TRBJ2-5	NA	TRBV5-4	once	TGTGCCAGCAGCGGGGGGGGGCCTAGTAGTCCTCAAGAGACCCAGTACTTC	CASSGGGPSSPQETQYF
14	TRBJ2-7	TRBD2	TRBV7-8	NA	TGTGCCAGCAGCTTGGGCCCACGGGAGGGGGAGCAGTACTTC	CASSLGPREGEQYF
15	TRBJ2-4	NA	TRBV5-3	NA	TGTGCCAGCAGCGTGGGTATTAGGGCCAAAAACATTCAGTACTTC	CASSVGIRAKNIQYF
17	TRBJ2-2	TRBD1	TRBV5-1	NA	TGCGCCAGCAGCTTGGCCCCCGGGACAGGGGGCACCGGGGAGCTGTTTTTT	CASSLAPGTGGTGELFF
15	TRBJ1-3	NA	TRBV6-5	NA	TGTGCCAGCAGTTACTCGTCGGGCTCTGGAAACACCATATATTTT	CASSYSSGSGNTIYF
13	TRBJ2-7	NA	TRBV7-8	NA	TGTGCCAGCAGCTCCAGGGCATCCTACGAGCAGTACTTC	CASSSRASYEQYF
14	TRBJ2-2	TRBD2	TRBV7-2	once	TGTGCCAGCAGCACGGGACTAGCGGGCGGGGAGCTGTTTTTT	CASSTGLAGGELFF
14	TRBJ2-5	NA	TRBV6-6	NA	TGTGCCAGCAGTCTCGGCGGGCAGCAAGAGACCCAGTACTTC	CASSLGGQQETQYF
15	TRBJ1-1	NA	TRBV7-2	NA	TGTGCCAGCAGCTTAGACACCACAAGAAACACTGAAGCTTTCTTT	CASSLDTTRNTEAFF
14	TRBJ1-1	NA	TRBV6-1	NA	TGTGCCAGCATCCTGGACCATATGAACACTGAAGCTTTCTTT	CASILDHMNTEAFF
17	TRBJ2-7	TRBD2	TRBV5-4	NA	TGTGCCAGCACCCGGCTTGGTAATAGCGGGGGGGCTAACGAGCAGTACTTC	CASTRLGNSGGANEQYF
14	TRBJ2-5	TRBD2	TRBV27	NA	TGTGCCAGCAGCTTGGGACTAGGTGGGGAGACCCAGTACTTC	CASSLGLGGETQYF
15	TRBJ2-3	NA	TRBV7-6	NA	TGTGCCAGCAGCTTAAGTAGGGGAGGCACAGATACGCAGTATTTT	CASSLSRGGTDTQYF
16	TRBJ2-2	TRBD2	TRBV5-4	few	TGTGCCAGCAGCCCGGGACTAGTCGGGAACACCGGGGAGCTGTTTTTT	CASSPGLVGNTGELFF
17	TRBJ2-2	NA	TRBV7-3	once	TGTGCCAGCAGCTTAACGGGAGGACAGATCAACACCGGGGAGCTGTTTTTT	CASSLTGGQINTGELFF
13	TRBJ1-6	TRBD1	TRBV7-9	NA	TGTGCCAGTCGGGACAGCTTAAATTCACCCCTCCACTTT	CASRDSLNSPLHF
15	TRBJ1-5	TRBD1	TRBV2	NA	TGTGCCAGCAGTAAGGACAGGGACCCTACTCAGCCCCAGCATTTT	CASSKDRDPTQPQHF
15	TRBJ2-7	TRBD1	TRBV6-5	few	TGTGCCAGCAGTTATTTTCAGGGGGCGCGATACGAGCAGTACTTC	CASSYFQGARYEQYF
15	TRBJ2-5	NA	TRBV19	NA	TGTGCCAGTAGTACCCCGGGCACGGGTGGAGAGACCCAGTACTTC	CASSTPGTGGETQYF
17	TRBJ1-2	NA	TRBV13	NA	TGTGCCAGCAGCTTAGGGACTCCTAAAGCGGCTGGCTATGGCTACACCTTC	CASSLGTPKAAGYGYTF
16	TRBJ2-5	NA	TRBV18	NA	TGTGCCAGCTCACTGAACCTGATCCAGACTGGAGAGACCCAGTACTTC	CASSLNLIQTGETQYF
12	TRBJ2-1	NA	TRBV2	NA	TGTGCCAGCGGCGACGGGTACAATGAGCAGTTCTTC	CASGDGYNEQFF
14	TRBJ1-5	TRBD1	TRBV29-1	NA	TGCAGCGTCGGGACAGGGAGCAGCAATCAGCCCCAGCATTTT	CSVGTGSSNQPQHF
16	TRBJ1-1	NA	TRBV5-4	NA	TGTGCCAGCAGCCCGCGGAGCAGGTACAGTGGCACTGAAGCTTTCTTT	CASSPRSRYSGTEAFF
14	TRBJ2-5	NA	TRBV7-7	once	TGTGCCAGCAGCTTCGGGGGGCTCGGGGAGACCCAGTACTTC	CASSFGGLGETQYF
13	TRBJ2-7	NA	TRBV11-3	NA	TGTGCCAGCAGCTTACGGGGTAGGAACGAGCAGTACTTC	CASSLRGRNEQYF
16	TRBJ2-1	NA	TRBV19	few	TGTGCCAGTAGTATTGACGGACAGCCTCAATACAATGAGCAGTTCTTC	CASSIDGQPQYNEQFF
17	TRBJ2-3	TRBD2	TRBV5-5	NA	TGTGCCAGCAGCTGGCTGCTGACTAGCGGGGGGACAGATACGCAGTATTTT	CASSWLLTSGGTDTQYF
15	TRBJ1-5	TRBD1	TRBV6-1	few	TGTGCCAGCAGTGAAGGGACAGGGAGGGATCAGCCCCAGCATTTT	CASSEGTGRDQPQHF
15	TRBJ1-4	TRBD1	TRBV18	few	TGTGCCAGCTCACCCGACAGGGGTGAGAATGAAAAACTGTTTTTT	CASSPDRGENEKLFF
17	TRBJ2-1	TRBD1	TRBV9	NA	TGTGCCAGCAGCGCCGGGACAGGGAACCTGGCCTACAATGAGCAGTTCTTC	CASSAGTGNLAYNEQFF
16	TRBJ2-1	TRBD2	TRBV19	NA	TGTGCCAGTAGTGCCCCGGGACTAGTATCCTACAATGAGCAGTTCTTC	CASSAPGLVSYNEQFF
17	TRBJ2-7	TRBD1	TRBV18	NA	TGTGCCAGCTCAACCGCTGAAGCCGGGACAGGGACATCCGAGCAGTACTTC	CASSTAEAGTGTSEQYF